Presented here are 15 T cell receptor beta chains from one specimen sequenced in a study of shared clonotypes between healthy human individuals. Produced via immunoSEQ multiplex PCR; TCRdb's table is partial and in-frame only. This table has 2,500,000 or so clones, roughly 90% appearing once. What was sequenced was naive CD4+ T cells from PBMCs. Specified subset: CD45RA+ positively selected. These receptors originate from a man younger than 35 in good health. Some clones in this sample may be carry-over from other donors' samples.

CDR3 sequence: CASSVYYSGANVLTF. DNA for the CDR3: TGTGCCAGCAGTGTTTATTACTCTGGGGCCAACGTCCTGACTTTC. This chain uses TRBV9 with TRBJ2-6, with D hard to call. Germline CDR1 reads SGDLS; CDR2 reads YYNGEE. The length of the CDR3 is 15 residues. V lost 5 bases to trimming and J lost 0 bases, with 9 bases between them.

The J gene is TRBJ1-2, the V gene TRBV6-6; a weak D match, TRBD1 (5 bases). The CDR3 length is 14 residues. Germline V gene data show CDR1 as MNHNY and CDR2 as SVGAGI (reference sequence). The germline V and J ends were trimmed by 7 bases and 8 bases, with 20 bases remaining between them. As DNA, the CDR3 is TGTGCCAGCAACCACGAAGGGGCGCCGGGGGGCTACACCTTC. Its protein product is CASNHEGAPGGYTF.

This clone was detected only a few times. This chain links TRBV9 with TRBJ1-1, with D unclear. CDR3 length: 15 residues. Trimming left V 0 bases short and J 0 bases short, with 9 bases between. CDR1 and CDR2 from the germline V gene are SGDLS and YYNGEE. CDR3 sequence (DNA): TGTGCCAGCAGCGTAGGGCCGCAGGTGAACACTGAAGCTTTCTTT. Its translation: CASSVGPQVNTEAFF.

Details on this clone: Other nucleotide sequences in the sample specify the same CDR3. The chain combines TRBV18 with TRBJ1-2; maybe TRBD1 (5 bases). The CDR3 covers 14 residues. The V and J ends lost 3 bases and 4 bases respectively, with 12 bases between them. The V gene's germline CDR1 is KGHSH and CDR2 LQKENI. The CDR3 region is CASSPGPEGYGYTF. The DNA of the CDR3 is TGTGCCAGCTCACCGGGACCCGAAGGCTATGGCTACACCTTC.

V usage is TRBV11-2 and J usage is TRBJ2-5, with 7 bases identical to TRBD2. This CDR3 is 15 amino acids long. Looked up from germline, CDR1 is SGHAT and CDR2 is FQNNGV. The junction had 4 bases not matched to a gene; V was cut back by 1 base and J by 2 bases. CDR3 sequence reads: CASSLVAGAQETQYF. The CDR3 DNA sequence: TGTGCCAGCAGCTTAGTTGCGGGAGCTCAAGAGACCCAGTACTTC.

This clone was observed once. V is TRBV28 and J is TRBJ1-2; no firm D call. The CDR3 covers 13 residues. V lost 2 bases to trimming and J lost 7 bases, with 11 bases between them. Germline lookup yields CDR1 MDHEN and CDR2 SYDVKM. CDR3: CASSLGGGAGYTF. CDR3 bases: TGTGCCAGCAGTTTAGGAGGAGGCGCTGGCTACACCTTC.

The chain employs TRBV10-3 and TRBJ1-2; D unresolved. Germline V gene lookup returns CDR1 ENHRY and CDR2 SYGVKD. Between the trimmed V and J ends, which lost 8 bases and 8 bases, there was a span of 12 bases. This CDR3 contains 11 residues. The CDR3 protein is CAIWSDFGYTF. The CDR3 region has the DNA TGTGCCATCTGGTCGGACTTCGGCTACACCTTC.

J is TRBJ2-5 and V is TRBV18, with D possibly TRBD2 on 5 matching bases. V was clipped by 1 base and J by 0 bases, with 12 bases between them. The germline V gene encodes CDR1 KGHSH and CDR2 LQKENI. This CDR3 is built from 16 residues. CDR3 coding DNA: TGTGCCAGCTCACCACTGGCGGGTCCATACCAAGAGACCCAGTACTTC. Translation: CASSPLAGPYQETQYF.

The chain has TRBV6-5 and TRBJ2-7; TRBD1 matches 8 bases. This CDR3 spans 15 amino acids. With V trimmed by 5 bases and J by 3 bases, 9 bases remained unmatched. Germline lookup yields CDR1 MNHEY and CDR2 SVGAGI. CDR3 in DNA: TGTGCCAGCAGTCTAGGGACAGGCGGTAACTACGAGCAGTACTTC. Translated, it gives CASSLGTGGNYEQYF.

The chain links TRBV10-3 to TRBJ1-1; the D is unclear. Germline V gene lookup returns CDR1 ENHRY and CDR2 SYGVKD. The CDR3 sequence is 14 residues long. V was trimmed by 3 bases and J by 1 base, leaving 9 bases between them. The CDR3 protein is CAISDKLGNTEAFF. DNA of the CDR3: TGTGCCATCAGTGATAAACTGGGGAACACTGAAGCTTTCTTT.

This chain connects TRBV2 to TRBJ2-3; 9 nucleotides agree with TRBD2. The germline V gene has CDR1 SNHLY and CDR2 FYNNEI. V lost 5 bases and J lost 5; bases outside the gene matches: 8. The CDR3 sequence is 15 residues long. For the CDR3, the DNA is TGTGCCAGCAGTATAGCGGGAGTGACTCTAGATACGCAGTATTTT. This codes for CASSIAGVTLDTQYF.

This chain uses TRBV9 with TRBJ2-5, with 8 positions matching TRBD1. Trimming removed 2 bases from V and 5 bases from J; junction bases left unmatched: 11. Germline loops: CDR1 SGDLS, CDR2 YYNGEE. The CDR3 sequence is 16 residues long. The CDR3: CASSVPDRGGSETQYF. CDR3 coding DNA: TGTGCCAGCAGCGTCCCTGACAGGGGAGGAAGTGAGACCCAGTACTTC.

This clone was recorded only once. The CDR3 region is CASSPTVVGAEAFF. In nucleotides, the CDR3 is TGTGCCAGCAGCCCGACAGTCGTGGGGGCTGAAGCTTTCTTT. The chain uses TRBV7-3 and TRBJ1-1; tentative D call: TRBD1 (5 bases). Trimming removed 5 bases from V and 6 bases from J, with 16 bases in between. CDR1 and CDR2 from the germline V gene are SGHTA and FQGTGA. The CDR3 consists of 14 residues. Full variable domain (remainder filled in from reference TRBV7-3 and TRBJ1-1): GAGVSQTPSNKVTEKGKYVELRCDPISGHTALYWYRQSLGQGPEFLIYFQGTGAADDSGLPNDRFFAVRPEGSVSTLKIQRTERGDSAVYLCASSPTVVGAEAFFGQGTRLTVV.

The J gene is TRBJ2-2, the V gene TRBV7-3; TRBD1 agrees at 7 bases. Germline lookup yields CDR1 SGHTA and CDR2 FQGTGA. This CDR3 region has 16 residues. V trimming: 0 bases; J trimming: 6 bases; junction bases outside the gene matches: 7. CDR3 coding DNA: TGTGCCAGCAGCTTAACAGGGGGCCGTAATTCCGGGGAGCTGTTTTTT. Translated, it gives CASSLTGGRNSGELFF.

This clone appeared once. The DNA of the CDR3 is TGTGCCAGTACACGGACAGGGGTCGCCGGGGAGCTGTTTTTT. This gives the protein CASTRTGVAGELFF. The chain links TRBV19 to TRBJ2-2; 9 positions match TRBD1. V lost 7 bases to trimming and J lost 6 bases; unmatched junction nucleotides: 6. There are 14 residues in the CDR3. Germline loops: CDR1 LNHDA, CDR2 SQIVND (reference sequence).